The 25 T cell receptor beta chains presented below share a single source sample, sequenced in a study of blood T cell repertoires in COVID-19. Measured with immunoSEQ multiplex PCR; TCRdb has only the in-frame clones, and not every one. The data show 300,000 or so clones, with 65% to 90% seen just once and roughly 4.2% held by the top ten. Sample: PBMCs or T cells enriched from blood (not recorded which). These receptors were obtained from a woman between 40 and 55 years old with acute COVID-19.

This clone has only a few counts. This chain connects TRBV27 to TRBJ1-6; D gene unclear. The CDR3 loop spans 13 amino acids. CDR1 is MNHEY and CDR2 is SMNVEV in the germline V gene (reference sequence). Trimming pared 5 bases from V and 8 bases from J, leaving 10 bases between. The CDR3 DNA reads TGTGCCAGCAGTAAACAGTTTTATTCACCCCTCCACTTT. Amino acids: CASSKQFYSPLHF.

This sequence joins TRBV5-4 and TRBJ2-7; the D is unclear. Germline V gene sequence: CDR1 SGHNT, CDR2 YYREEE (reference sequence). CDR3 length: 14 amino acids. Trimming stripped 5 bases from V and 0 bases from J, with 12 bases between. The CDR3 spells CASSPDLLSYEQYF. CDR3 in DNA: TGTGCCAGCAGTCCCGACTTACTCTCCTACGAGCAGTACTTC.

This clone was seen only once. The V call is TRBV19, the J call TRBJ1-2, with TRBD1 identical over 7 bases. From germline, CDR1 is LNHDA and CDR2 SQIVND (reference sequence). This CDR3 comprises 16 residues. J lost 8 bases, V lost 5 bases, and 17 bases had no gene match. The chain's CDR3 is CASSASAGTALWGYTF. The CDR3 DNA reads TGTGCCAGTAGTGCATCTGCCGGGACAGCCCTTTGGGGCTACACCTTC. Complete variable domain (other parts from reference TRBV19 and TRBJ1-2): DGGITQSPKYLFRKEGQNVTLSCEQNLNHDAMYWYRQDPGQGLRLIYYSQIVNDFQKGDIAEGYSVSREKKESFPLTVTSAQKNPTAFYLCASSASAGTALWGYTFGSGTRLTVV.

The gene calls are TRBV28 and TRBJ1-5, with TRBD1 as a possible D gene (5 bases). Trimming took 3 bases from V and 2 from J, leaving 8 bases between them. The CDR3 has 14 amino acids. Germline V gene data show CDR1 as MDHEN and CDR2 as SYDVKM. DNA of the CDR3: TGTGCCAGCAGTTTTTTAGGGGGCAATCAGCCCCAGCATTTT. Residues: CASSFLGGNQPQHF.

The chain is built from TRBV14 and TRBJ1-2; D not certain. Trimming stripped 1 base from V and 13 bases from J, with 7 bases between. Germline V gives CDR1 SGHDN, CDR2 FVKESK. The CDR3 is 10 residues long. The CDR3 DNA reads as TGTGCCAGCAGCCAAGGGCGGAGCACCTTC. Encoded protein: CASSQGRSTF. The full variable domain, in which reference TRBV14 and TRBJ1-2 provide the parts outside the CDR3, is EAGVTQFPSHSVIEKGQTVTLRCDPISGHDNLYWYRRVMGKEIKFLLHFVKESKQDESGMPNNRFLAERTGGTYSTLKVQPAELEDSGVYFCASSQGRSTFGSGTRLTVV.

The chain employs TRBV19 and TRBJ2-7; 8 bases are a match to TRBD1. The CDR3 has 14 residues. The germline V gene has CDR1 LNHDA and CDR2 SQIVND (reference sequence). J gave up 7 bases and V 4 bases, and 9 bases lay outside the gene matches. The CDR3 DNA reads TGTGCCAGTAGTAAGGACAGGGCCGAAAGGGAGCAGTACTTC. Translation: CASSKDRAEREQYF. Combining the CDR3 with reference TRBV19 and TRBJ2-7 gives the whole variable domain DGGITQSPKYLFRKEGQNVTLSCEQNLNHDAMYWYRQDPGQGLRLIYYSQIVNDFQKGDIAEGYSVSREKKESFPLTVTSAQKNPTAFYLCASSKDRAEREQYFGPGTRLTVT.

The V gene is TRBV3-1 (or the pseudogene TRBV3-2), the J gene TRBJ1-6; weak D call: TRBD1 (5 bases). There are 15 residues in the CDR3. V was cut by 1 base and J by 7 bases, with 11 bases left in between. The V gene's germline CDR1 is LGHDT and CDR2 YNNKEL (reference sequence). The CDR3 coding sequence is TGTGCCAGCAGCCAAGGTAACAGGAAGAATTCACCCCTCCACTTT. Protein product: CASSQGNRKNSPLHF.

The rearrangement links TRBV14 to TRBJ1-6, with 8 positions matching TRBD1. Germline lookup yields CDR1 SGHDN and CDR2 FVKESK. The CDR3 has 14 residues. J was trimmed by 7 bases and V by 4 bases; bases with no gene match: 3. The CDR3 DNA reads as TGTGCCAGCAGCCCATGGACAGGGAATTCACCCCTCCACTTT. Amino acid sequence: CASSPWTGNSPLHF.

The chain recombines TRBV7-2 with TRBJ1-1; TRBD1 is a possible D gene (6 bases). The germline V and J ends were trimmed by 4 bases and 3 bases, with 21 bases remaining between them. Germline V lookup: CDR1 SGHTA, CDR2 FQGNSA. CDR3 length: 17 amino acids. The DNA for the CDR3 is TGTGCCAGCAGCTCCAATAGCGGGGGGGCCTTGGACACTGAAGCTTTCTTT. It is translated as CASSSNSGGALDTEAFF.

The gene calls are TRBV3-1 (or the pseudogene TRBV3-2) and TRBJ2-5; D is unresolved. V was clipped by 1 base and J by 7 bases, with 10 bases between them. CDR1 and CDR2 (germline): LGHDT, YNNKEL (reference sequence). The CDR3 loop spans 13 amino acids. CDR3 nucleotides: TGTGCCAGCAGCCAAGTAGAGTCGGGGACCCAGTACTTC. Protein product: CASSQVESGTQYF.

CDR3 bases: TGTGCCAGCAGTCGGGCGGAGGGCTGGGGCAATCAGCCCCAGCATTTT. It specifies CASSRAEGWGNQPQHF. The chain links TRBV27 to TRBJ1-5; D not certain. Germline V gene sequence: CDR1 MNHEY, CDR2 SMNVEV (reference sequence). This CDR3 is 16 amino acids long. V lost 5 bases to trimming and J lost 2 bases, with 16 bases between them.

The V and J genes are TRBV9 and TRBJ2-1, with D perhaps TRBD2 (6 bases). CDR1 SGDLS and CDR2 YYNGEE come from the germline V gene. The CDR3 runs 16 residues. V shed 4 bases and J shed 2 bases, with 16 bases lying between them. CDR3 nucleotides: TGTGCCAGCAGCCCCCAGACTAGTGTTCCCTACAATGAGCAGTTCTTC. Translation gives CASSPQTSVPYNEQFF. The variable domain in full, with the rest retrieved from reference TRBV9 and TRBJ2-1, is DSGVTQTPKHLITATGQRVTLRCSPRSGDLSVYWYQQSLDQGLQFLIQYYNGEERAKGNILERFSAQQFPDLHSELNLSSLELGDSALYFCASSPQTSVPYNEQFFGPGTRLTVL.

The chain couples TRBV18 to TRBJ1-6; D uncertain. This CDR3 is 16 amino acids long. Deletions cut 3 bases from V and 8 bases from J, with 17 bases between. The germline V gene encodes CDR1 KGHSH and CDR2 LQKENI. CDR3 DNA sequence: TGTGCCAGCTCACCGTTTACCGGGGTTCCTTATTCACCCCTCCACTTT. Translated, it gives CASSPFTGVPYSPLHF.

The chain joins TRBV19 to TRBJ2-7; 9 nucleotides align to TRBD1. The CDR3 consists of 14 residues. Germline CDR1 reads LNHDA; CDR2 reads SQIVND (reference sequence). J was trimmed by 1 base and V by 4 bases; bases with no gene match: 2. The CDR3 coding sequence is TGTGCCAGTAGTAGACAGGGGGAGTCCTACGAGCAGTACTTC. This codes for CASSRQGESYEQYF. Based on the CDR3 plus reference TRBV19 and TRBJ2-7, the full variable domain is DGGITQSPKYLFRKEGQNVTLSCEQNLNHDAMYWYRQDPGQGLRLIYYSQIVNDFQKGDIAEGYSVSREKKESFPLTVTSAQKNPTAFYLCASSRQGESYEQYFGPGTRLTVT.

The chain joins TRBV4-1 to TRBJ1-2, with TRBD1 as a possible D gene (6 bases). CDR1 and CDR2 (germline): MGHRA, YSYEKL. CDR3 length equals 17 residues. The ends were cut back, 3 bases at V and 3 bases at J, with 20 bases in the middle. CDR3 bases: TGCGCCAGCAGCCAGTGGGGGGGCGGATTCCCTCACTATGGCTACACCTTC. It codes for CASSQWGGGFPHYGYTF.

The chain is built from TRBV5-1 and TRBJ2-1; D is possibly TRBD1 (5 bases). The V gene's germline CDR1 is SGHRS and CDR2 YFSETQ. Trimming shortened V by 3 bases and J by 4 bases, and 8 bases separated the two germline ends. The CDR3 spans 13 residues. The CDR3 reads CASSYRQYNEQFF. CDR3 nucleotides: TGCGCCAGCAGCTACCGACAGTACAATGAGCAGTTCTTC.

V and J are TRBV4-1 and TRBJ2-1, with TRBD1 matching 7 bases. The CDR3 runs 16 residues. Germline trimming cut 1 base from V and 5 bases from J; bases unmatched to any gene: 8. Germline lookup yields CDR1 MGHRA and CDR2 YSYEKL. The CDR3 protein is CASSQGSGGVHNEQFF. The CDR3, as DNA: TGCGCCAGCAGCCAAGGCTCAGGGGGAGTTCACAATGAGCAGTTCTTC.

There are a few counts of this clone. The V gene is TRBV7-2, the J gene TRBJ1-4; D unclear. The CDR3 covers 13 residues. Germline CDR1 SGHTA, CDR2 FQGNSA. V was clipped by 1 base and J by 8 bases, with 8 bases between them. The CDR3 reads CASSLDGREKLFF. The CDR3 nucleotides read TGTGCCAGCAGCTTAGATGGCAGGGAAAAACTGTTTTTT.

This clone was recorded at least ten times. The chain links TRBV9 to TRBJ1-1; D is ambiguous. The CDR3 is made up of 13 amino acids. The V gene lost 4 bases and the J gene lost 5 bases, with 12 bases spanning the gap. The V gene's germline CDR1 is SGDLS and CDR2 YYNGEE. The CDR3 region has the DNA TGTGCCAGCAGCCTCGTTTCAGGTACTGAAGCTTTCTTT. It is translated as CASSLVSGTEAFF.

This chain joins TRBV7-3 and TRBJ1-1, with D possibly matching TRBD1 (6 bases). Germline V gene data show CDR1 as SGHTA and CDR2 as FQGTGA. The CDR3 has 13 amino acids. The V gene lost 5 bases and the J gene lost 10 bases, with 17 bases spanning the gap. For the CDR3, the DNA is TGTGCCAGCAGCGAAAAGACAGGCCTAGGAGCTTTCTTT. It codes for CASSEKTGLGAFF.

V usage is TRBV5-6 and J usage is TRBJ1-1; no definite D call. CDR3 size: 15 residues. Trimming left V 0 bases short and J 3 bases short, with 12 bases between. CDR1 and CDR2 from the germline V gene are SGHDT and YYEEEE. The chain's CDR3 is CASSLDLQLDTEAFF. The CDR3 coding sequence is TGTGCCAGCAGCTTGGACTTACAGCTCGACACTGAAGCTTTCTTT.

The V call is TRBV15, the J call TRBJ2-2, with D possibly being TRBD2 (5 bases). The length of the CDR3 is 14 residues. The V and J ends lost 5 bases and 6 bases respectively, with 13 bases between them. Per the germline V gene, CDR1 is LNHNV and CDR2 is YYDKDF (reference sequence). The CDR3 bases are TGTGCCACCAGCGCCCATGTCGGGGCCGGGGAGCTGTTTTTT. This codes for CATSAHVGAGELFF.

CDR3 protein: CASSLDDLRDSYYGYTF. The CDR3, as DNA: TGTGCCAGCAGCTTAGATGATCTTCGGGACAGCTACTATGGCTACACCTTC. The chain recombines TRBV7-6 with TRBJ1-2; TRBD1 agrees at 7 bases. From germline, CDR1 is SGHVS and CDR2 FNYEAQ. J was trimmed by 3 bases and V by 1 base; bases with no gene match: 11. This CDR3 is 17 amino acids long.

Only one count was recorded for this clone. The chain carries TRBV5-1 and TRBJ2-3; 13 nucleotides match TRBD2. J lost 4 bases, V lost 4 bases, and 3 bases had no gene match. Germline CDR1 SGHRS, CDR2 YFSETQ. CDR3 length: 15 amino acids. The DNA of the CDR3 is TGCGCCAGCAGCCCAGGACTAGCGGGAGCAGATACGCAGTATTTT. Its translation is CASSPGLAGADTQYF.

The chain uses TRBV2 and TRBJ1-1; D gene uncertain. The V gene's germline CDR1 is SNHLY and CDR2 FYNNEI. The CDR3 length is 12 residues. Trimming left V 7 bases short and J 2 bases short, with 8 bases between. CDR3 sequence: CASTRSNTEAFF. CDR3 nucleotides: TGTGCCAGCACACGGAGTAACACTGAAGCTTTCTTT.